This T cell receptor beta chain stems from a study of post-analysis software for immune sequencing data. The TCR beta cDNA libraries contained unique molecular identifiers. When about 0.9 to 11 million T cells were used, they gave a few hundred thousand cDNA molecules. Via MiXCR, TCRdb re-called the PCR reads, giving one row per CDR3 protein. The sample has roughly 600,000 distinct CDR3 sequences, 44% seen once. Overall study results and limits: Normalized Chao1 diversity was significantly reduced in patients versus controls. In patients, TRBV5-6, TRBV5-1 and TRBV20-1 belonged to roughly 5 TRBV segments found more frequently than in controls. Those samples that were prepared in the same batch co-clustered strongly by F measure.

The CDR3 covers 17 residues. Trimming stripped 0 bases from V and 1 base from J, with 15 bases between. Germline CDR1 SGHDN, CDR2 FVKESK. This clonotype was seen more than once but under ten times. Its target is not known. This receptor was identified in a girl aged 5 to 17 with multiple sclerosis. The V call is TRBV14, the J call TRBJ2-5; possibly TRBD2 for D (7 bases). Sample: blood. CDR3 sequence: CASSQDIAGAVQETQYF. The DNA for the CDR3 is TGTGCCAGCAGCCAAGATATCGCGGGGGCCGTCCAAGAGACCCAGTACTTC. The full variable domain, completed using reference TRBV14 and TRBJ2-5, is EAGVTQFPSHSVIEKGQTVTLRCDPISGHDNLYWYRRVMGKEIKFLLHFVKESKQDESGMPNNRFLAERTGGTYSTLKVQPAELEDSGVYFCASSQDIAGAVQETQYFGPGTRLLVL.